These T cell receptor beta chains were read from a single sample in a study of T cells in Graves' hyperthyroidism and ophthalmopathy. TCRdb used MiXCR to reprocess the multiplex PCR reads, holding one entry per CDR3 protein. The table includes around 350,000 distinct CDR3 sequences, 13% to 15% detected once. Sequenced input: blood. Receptor source: a woman between 55 and 75 years old with Graves' ophthalmopathy. CDR3s include the opening cysteine and the closing phenylalanine or tryptophan. Each record gives: clone size, V gene, D gene, J gene, CDR3 DNA, CDR3 protein. A D gene is named only where the DNA matches it firmly. Clone sizes are given selectively: once, few, many, or a class where the clone is expanded.

clone size: -
V gene: TRBV28
D gene: TRBD1
J gene: TRBJ2-1
CDR3 DNA: TGTGCCAGCAGTGGGTTCGGGACAGGGACCAATGAGCAGTTCTTC
CDR3 protein: CASSGFGTGTNEQFF

clone size: -
V gene: TRBV4-2
D gene: -
J gene: TRBJ2-1
CDR3 DNA: TGTGCCAGCAGCCAACCAGGGGGGTCCTACAATGAGCAGTTCTTC
CDR3 protein: CASSQPGGSYNEQFF

clone size: many
V gene: TRBV7-8
D gene: -
J gene: TRBJ2-3
CDR3 DNA: TGTGCCAGCAGCTTAGTGCAGGGAGCGCTCACAGATACGCAGTATTTT
CDR3 protein: CASSLVQGALTDTQYF

clone size: many
V gene: TRBV3-1
D gene: TRBD1
J gene: TRBJ2-5
CDR3 DNA: TGTGCCAGCAGCCAGAAAGACAGGGGGCTCGAGACCCAGTACTTC
CDR3 protein: CASSQKDRGLETQYF

clone size: -
V gene: TRBV29-1
D gene: TRBD2
J gene: TRBJ2-5
CDR3 DNA: TGCAGCGTTAAAGGAAGCGGGACGGGGGGGGCCCAGTACTTC
CDR3 protein: CSVKGSGTGGAQYF

clone size: -
V gene: TRBV5-1
D gene: TRBD1
J gene: TRBJ1-6
CDR3 DNA: TGCGCCAGCAGCTTGGGCGACAGGGGGGTTTCACCCCTCCACTTT
CDR3 protein: CASSLGDRGVSPLHF

clone size: -
V gene: TRBV27
D gene: TRBD2
J gene: TRBJ2-3
CDR3 DNA: TGTGCCAGCAGTTCCGGTCTAGCGGGAGAAGCGGATACGCAGTATTTT
CDR3 protein: CASSSGLAGEADTQYF

clone size: many
V gene: TRBV27
D gene: -
J gene: TRBJ2-5
CDR3 DNA: TGTGCCAGCCGTTCGCCCCGGACGGGAGAAGAGACCCAGTACTTC
CDR3 protein: CASRSPRTGEETQYF

clone size: many
V gene: TRBV28
D gene: -
J gene: TRBJ2-1
CDR3 DNA: TGTGCCAGCAGCAAACAGGGCTATTGGAATGAGCAGTTCTTC
CDR3 protein: CASSKQGYWNEQFF

clone size: many
V gene: TRBV29-1
D gene: -
J gene: TRBJ2-1
CDR3 DNA: TGCAGCGTTGAGGGGTTGGGAAGCCAGCAGTTCTTC
CDR3 protein: CSVEGLGSQQFF

clone size: many
V gene: TRBV3-1
D gene: -
J gene: TRBJ1-1
CDR3 DNA: TGTGCCAGCAGCTTGGGGACCCTTGAAGCTTTCTTT
CDR3 protein: CASSLGTLEAFF

clone size: many
V gene: TRBV27
D gene: -
J gene: TRBJ1-5
CDR3 DNA: TGTGCCAGCAGTCGATCCCGGACAATCGGACAGCCCCAGCATTTT
CDR3 protein: CASSRSRTIGQPQHF

clone size: many
V gene: TRBV24-1
D gene: TRBD1
J gene: TRBJ2-3
CDR3 DNA: TGTGCCACCAGTGATGGACAGGGCGGAACAGATACGCAGTATTTT
CDR3 protein: CATSDGQGGTDTQYF

clone size: -
V gene: TRBV9
D gene: TRBD1
J gene: TRBJ1-2
CDR3 DNA: TGTGCCAGCAGCGTTGGGACAGCGCCTGTCTATGGCTACACCTTC
CDR3 protein: CASSVGTAPVYGYTF

clone size: many
V gene: TRBV5-4
D gene: -
J gene: TRBJ2-3
CDR3 DNA: TGTGCCAGCACCCAGCGGAACACAGATACGCAGTATTTT
CDR3 protein: CASTQRNTDTQYF

clone size: many
V gene: TRBV20-1
D gene: -
J gene: TRBJ1-1
CDR3 DNA: TGCAGTGCTAGAAGGGGGATGGGGACTGAAGCTTTCTTT
CDR3 protein: CSARRGMGTEAFF

clone size: many
V gene: TRBV28
D gene: -
J gene: TRBJ1-5
CDR3 DNA: TGTGCCAGCAGTTCCAACCCTCATCAGCCCCAGCATTTT
CDR3 protein: CASSSNPHQPQHF

clone size: -
V gene: TRBV18
D gene: TRBD2
J gene: TRBJ2-7
CDR3 DNA: TGTGCCAGCTCACCACAACTAGCGGTGCCCTCCTACGAGCAGTACTTC
CDR3 protein: CASSPQLAVPSYEQYF

clone size: -
V gene: TRBV3-1
D gene: TRBD1
J gene: TRBJ2-4
CDR3 DNA: TGTGCCAGCAGCGACAGACAGGGGACGGACATTCAGTACTTC
CDR3 protein: CASSDRQGTDIQYF

clone size: many
V gene: TRBV3-1
D gene: TRBD2
J gene: TRBJ2-7
CDR3 DNA: TGTGCCAGCAGCCGGACTAGCCGCTCCTACGAGCAGTACTTC
CDR3 protein: CASSRTSRSYEQYF

clone size: many
V gene: TRBV29-1
D gene: -
J gene: TRBJ2-1
CDR3 DNA: TGCAGCAAAAAGGGAGGGGGCTACAATGAGCAGTTCTTC
CDR3 protein: CSKKGGGYNEQFF

clone size: -
V gene: TRBV12-3/TRBV12-4
D gene: TRBD2
J gene: TRBJ2-3
CDR3 DNA: TGTGCCAGCACCCCGCGGGGGGGCAGGGGCACAGATACGCAGTATTTT
CDR3 protein: CASTPRGGRGTDTQYF

clone size: -
V gene: TRBV2
D gene: -
J gene: TRBJ2-1
CDR3 DNA: TGTGCCAGCAGTGAAAGTCCCATGGACAGTGAGCAGTTCTTC
CDR3 protein: CASSESPMDSEQFF

clone size: few
V gene: TRBV3-1
D gene: -
J gene: TRBJ2-4
CDR3 DNA: -
CDR3 protein: CASSQDLSGPDANIQYF

clone size: -
V gene: TRBV18
D gene: TRBD1
J gene: TRBJ2-5
CDR3 DNA: TGTGCCAGCTCACGTACGACAGGGGGAGAGACCCAGTACTTC
CDR3 protein: CASSRTTGGETQYF

clone size: few
V gene: TRBV4-1
D gene: TRBD2
J gene: TRBJ2-1
CDR3 DNA: TGCGCCAGCAGCCAAGATCTACGGGGCAATAGCGGGGGAGTCTACAATGAGCAGTTCTTC
CDR3 protein: CASSQDLRGNSGGVYNEQFF

clone size: many
V gene: TRBV2
D gene: -
J gene: TRBJ2-3
CDR3 DNA: TGTGCCAGCGGCTGGCTTACAGATACGCAGTATTTT
CDR3 protein: CASGWLTDTQYF

clone size: many
V gene: TRBV5-1
D gene: TRBD2
J gene: TRBJ2-7
CDR3 DNA: TGCGCCAGCAGACTTACTAGCGGGAGGGCCCCTTTGCAGTACTTC
CDR3 protein: CASRLTSGRAPLQYF

clone size: -
V gene: TRBV9
D gene: -
J gene: TRBJ2-3
CDR3 DNA: TGTGCCAGCAGCACCACCTCCTCTAGGAATACGCAGTATTTT
CDR3 protein: CASSTTSSRNTQYF

clone size: many
V gene: TRBV11-2
D gene: TRBD2
J gene: TRBJ2-7
CDR3 DNA: TGTGCCAGCAGCTTTCGGGCGGGAGGGGAGTACGAGCAGTACTTC
CDR3 protein: CASSFRAGGEYEQYF

clone size: many
V gene: TRBV6-1
D gene: -
J gene: TRBJ2-7
CDR3 DNA: TGTGCCAGCACCTTCGGGGCAGGGAATTACGAGCAGTACTTC
CDR3 protein: CASTFGAGNYEQYF

clone size: many
V gene: TRBV11-1
D gene: -
J gene: TRBJ2-5
CDR3 DNA: TGTGCCAGCAGCCCGACGGATTACCAAGAGACCCAGTACTTC
CDR3 protein: CASSPTDYQETQYF

clone size: -
V gene: TRBV9
D gene: TRBD2
J gene: TRBJ2-2
CDR3 DNA: TGTGCCAGCAGCCCCTGGGGGAGGGAAGGCACCGGGGAGCTGTTTTTT
CDR3 protein: CASSPWGREGTGELFF

clone size: few
V gene: TRBV5-1
D gene: TRBD2
J gene: TRBJ2-2
CDR3 DNA: TGCGCCAGCAGCTTGACTAGCGGGAGATCCGGGGAGCTGTTTTTT
CDR3 protein: CASSLTSGRSGELFF

clone size: many
V gene: TRBV28
D gene: TRBD1
J gene: TRBJ1-5
CDR3 DNA: TGTGCCAGCAGTTCGACAGGGGGAGTGGGAAGCAATCAGCCCCAGCATTTT
CDR3 protein: CASSSTGGVGSNQPQHF

clone size: -
V gene: TRBV29-1
D gene: -
J gene: TRBJ2-2
CDR3 DNA: TGCAGCGTTGACGGTGGGGACGCCGGGGAGCTGTTTTTT
CDR3 protein: CSVDGGDAGELFF

clone size: -
V gene: TRBV9
D gene: -
J gene: TRBJ1-1
CDR3 DNA: TGTGCCAGCAGCGTAGAGGATCGGCGGAACACTGAAGCTTTCTTT
CDR3 protein: CASSVEDRRNTEAFF

clone size: many
V gene: TRBV2
D gene: TRBD1
J gene: TRBJ1-5
CDR3 DNA: TGTGCCAGCAGTGCCCAAGGGGGCGGTCAGCCCCAGCATTTT
CDR3 protein: CASSAQGGGQPQHF

clone size: many
V gene: TRBV11-2
D gene: -
J gene: TRBJ1-5
CDR3 DNA: TGTGCCAGCAGTTCCGGGACAAATAGCAATCAGCCCCAGCATTTT
CDR3 protein: CASSSGTNSNQPQHF

clone size: many
V gene: TRBV27
D gene: TRBD2
J gene: TRBJ2-3
CDR3 DNA: TGTGCCAGCACCGCCGGGACTAGCGGGAGCGATACGCAGTATTTT
CDR3 protein: CASTAGTSGSDTQYF

clone size: many
V gene: TRBV3-1
D gene: TRBD1
J gene: TRBJ1-1
CDR3 DNA: TGTGCCAGCAGCCCAACCCCACAGGGGGCGCGTCGGACTGAAGCTTTCTTT
CDR3 protein: CASSPTPQGARRTEAFF

clone size: few
V gene: TRBV10-3
D gene: -
J gene: TRBJ2-4
CDR3 DNA: TGTGCCATACGGGGACCTTCAGAGGTGGAAGACATTCAGTACTTC
CDR3 protein: CAIRGPSEVEDIQYF

clone size: -
V gene: TRBV10-3
D gene: TRBD2
J gene: TRBJ2-1
CDR3 DNA: TGTGCCATCAGTGATAGGAGCGGGACGCACTTGGGGGATGAGCAGTTCTTC
CDR3 protein: CAISDRSGTHLGDEQFF

clone size: many
V gene: TRBV30
D gene: -
J gene: TRBJ2-1
CDR3 DNA: TGTGCCTGGAGATTTGTGGGTGAGCAGTTCTTC
CDR3 protein: CAWRFVGEQFF

clone size: many
V gene: TRBV2
D gene: -
J gene: TRBJ2-3
CDR3 DNA: TGTGCCAGTCTACTAGAGGGAACAGATACGCAGTATTTT
CDR3 protein: CASLLEGTDTQYF

clone size: -
V gene: TRBV28
D gene: TRBD1
J gene: TRBJ1-4
CDR3 DNA: TGTGCCAGCAGCCCGGGGGGGGGACAGGTTAATGAAAAACTGTTTTTT
CDR3 protein: CASSPGGGQVNEKLFF

clone size: many
V gene: TRBV28
D gene: -
J gene: TRBJ2-5
CDR3 DNA: TGTGCCAGCAGTTTAATTCCCACCCAAGAGACCCAGTACTTC
CDR3 protein: CASSLIPTQETQYF

clone size: -
V gene: TRBV4-1
D gene: TRBD2
J gene: TRBJ2-2
CDR3 DNA: TGCGCCAGCAGCCTATGGACTAGCGGATCGAACACCGGGGAGCTGTTTTTT
CDR3 protein: CASSLWTSGSNTGELFF

clone size: -
V gene: TRBV10-1
D gene: -
J gene: TRBJ2-7
CDR3 DNA: TGCGCCCCCCCCCTACTTCGGGTATCTACAGACGAGCAGTACTTC
CDR3 protein: CAPPLLRVSTDEQYF

clone size: few
V gene: TRBV9
D gene: TRBD2
J gene: TRBJ2-7
CDR3 DNA: TGTGCCAGCAGCGTAGGTTCTGGACTAGTGTACGAGCAGTACTTC
CDR3 protein: CASSVGSGLVYEQYF

clone size: -
V gene: TRBV4-1
D gene: -
J gene: TRBJ1-5
CDR3 DNA: TGCGCCAGCAGCCTAAGGAGCGAGGGCAGTCAGCCCCAGCATTTT
CDR3 protein: CASSLRSEGSQPQHF

clone size: -
V gene: TRBV5-1
D gene: TRBD1
J gene: TRBJ1-1
CDR3 DNA: TGCGCCAGCAGCCAGACGACAGGGGGGAACACTGAAGCTTTCTTT
CDR3 protein: CASSQTTGGNTEAFF

clone size: many
V gene: TRBV20-1
D gene: -
J gene: TRBJ2-1
CDR3 DNA: TGCAGTGCTAGTCCGATTTACACCAGCATACGGAATGAGCAGTTCTTC
CDR3 protein: CSASPIYTSIRNEQFF

clone size: -
V gene: TRBV28
D gene: -
J gene: TRBJ1-2
CDR3 DNA: TGTGCCAGCAGTGGAGGTGGACGGAACTATGGCTACACCTTC
CDR3 protein: CASSGGGRNYGYTF

clone size: -
V gene: TRBV20-1
D gene: -
J gene: TRBJ1-1
CDR3 DNA: TGCAGTGCTAGGGAAGGGGGGCCCACCACTGAAGCTTTCTTT
CDR3 protein: CSAREGGPTTEAFF